These T cell receptor beta chains were read from a single sample in a study of cytotoxic CD8 clonotypes in ibrutinib-treated CLL. Method: immunoSEQ multiplex PCR; TCRdb's copy keeps in-frame clones and lacks some. The sample contains about 140,000 clones, 70% to 80% of which appear only once. The sequences come from PBMCs, collected after 12 months of ibrutinib treatment. All receptors derive from a human donor with chronic lymphocytic leukemia. Each CDR3 is given with its conserved first and last residue. A D gene is named only where the DNA matches it firmly. Clone size is not always given. Where it is, it says once, few, many or a class for expanded clones.

v_gene,abundance,j_gene,d_gene,CDR3nt,CDR3aa
TRBV6-1,many,TRBJ2-7,TRBD2,TGTGCCAGCAGTGAGCGGGGGTTATCTAGCGGGAGCTACGACGAGCAGTACTTC,CASSERGLSSGSYDEQYF
TRBV9,NA,TRBJ1-6,NA,TGTGCCAGCAGCCCCGACCCCCGCTCCAGTAATTCACCCCTCCACTTT,CASSPDPRSSNSPLHF
TRBV10-3,NA,TRBJ1-1,NA,TGTGCCATCACCCAGGGGAACACTGAAGCTTTCTTT,CAITQGNTEAFF
TRBV6-5,NA,TRBJ1-2,NA,TGTGCCAGCAGTAGACAGGCGCGGGCCCTCTATGGCTACACCTTC,CASSRQARALYGYTF
TRBV5-1,NA,TRBJ1-2,NA,TGCGCCAGCAGCTTGGGAATTACTTATGGCTACACCTTC,CASSLGITYGYTF
TRBV28,NA,TRBJ2-7,TRBD1,TGTGCCAGCAGTCAAGCTACAGGGGCCGAGCAGTACTTC,CASSQATGAEQYF
TRBV27,NA,TRBJ2-7,TRBD2,TGTGCCAGCAGTAACCCCGGCCGGGGGGGCAGTTACGAGCAGTACTTC,CASSNPGRGGSYEQYF
TRBV30,NA,TRBJ1-5,NA,TGTGCCTGGAGTGTAGGGGGATTTGGCAATCAGCCCCAGCATTTT,CAWSVGGFGNQPQHF
TRBV9,NA,TRBJ2-3,NA,TGTGCCAGCAGCGCCGACACAGATACGCAGTATTTT,CASSADTDTQYF
TRBV4-3,NA,TRBJ2-7,TRBD2,TGCGCCAGCAGCCAAGCGACTAGCGGAATCTACGAGCAGTACTTC,CASSQATSGIYEQYF
TRBV7-2,few,TRBJ1-3,NA,TGTGCCAGCAGCTTAACCGGGACGGACGCACTCTCTGGAAACACCATATATTTT,CASSLTGTDALSGNTIYF
TRBV5-6,NA,TRBJ2-3,TRBD2,TGTGCCAGCAGCTTGGTTAGCGGGAGAGGGGATACGCAGTATTTT,CASSLVSGRGDTQYF
TRBV5-1,once,TRBJ1-1,TRBD1,TGCGCCAGCAGCTTGGCAGGGGGCGGCACTGAAGCTTTCTTT,CASSLAGGGTEAFF
TRBV7-2,NA,TRBJ2-3,NA,TGTGCCAGCAGCTTAGCGCAGGACGTTTCAGATACGCAGTATTTT,CASSLAQDVSDTQYF
TRBV20-1,NA,TRBJ2-7,NA,TGCAGTGCTAGAGGGGGTTCCGAGCAGTACTTC,CSARGGSEQYF
TRBV7-2,NA,TRBJ2-5,NA,TGTGCCAGCAGCACCCTGGGGCGTGGCGACGAGACCCAGTACTTC,CASSTLGRGDETQYF
TRBV7-8,NA,TRBJ1-4,NA,TGTGCCAGCAGCCCGGTCCACGGGGGCACAAATGAAAAACTGTTTTTT,CASSPVHGGTNEKLFF
TRBV5-6,NA,TRBJ1-1,NA,TGTGCCAGCGCCAGAGGGGGAACTGAAGCTTTCTTT,CASARGGTEAFF
TRBV28,few,TRBJ2-2,TRBD1,TGTGCCAGCAGAGGGGACAGGAGTTACACCGGGGAGCTGTTTTTT,CASRGDRSYTGELFF
TRBV9,NA,TRBJ2-3,NA,TGTGCCAGCAGCGTAGCCCAGGGCTGGGACCACACAGATACGCAGTATTTT,CASSVAQGWDHTDTQYF
TRBV5-1,few,TRBJ2-7,NA,TGCGCCAGCAGCTTGGAAGGACAGATATACGAGCAGTACTTC,CASSLEGQIYEQYF
TRBV5-1,NA,TRBJ2-7,TRBD1,TGCGCCAGCAGCCCGGACAGGGCCAGCTCCTACGAGCAGTACTTC,CASSPDRASSYEQYF
TRBV9,NA,TRBJ2-5,NA,TGTGCCAGCAGCGTCGGGACAACCGGGACCCAGTACTTC,CASSVGTTGTQYF
TRBV28,NA,TRBJ1-2,TRBD1,TGTGCCAGCAGTTCACAGGGGGCCCATCTTTCTAACTATGGCTACACCTTC,CASSSQGAHLSNYGYTF
TRBV5-1,NA,TRBJ2-2,NA,TGCGCCAGCAGCTCGTGGGCCGTACGGGGCACCGGGGAGCTGTTTTTT,CASSSWAVRGTGELFF
TRBV7-2,NA,TRBJ2-3,NA,TGTGCCAGCAGCTTAGAGAAGGCGATTAGGGCAGATACGCAGTATTTT,CASSLEKAIRADTQYF
TRBV28,NA,TRBJ2-5,NA,TGTGCCAGCAGTTTAAAAGAGACCCAGTACTTC,CASSLKETQYF
TRBV30,NA,TRBJ1-6,NA,TGTGCCTGGAGGAGGGGACGGCTCTATAATTCACCCCTCCACTTT,CAWRRGRLYNSPLHF
TRBV7-9,NA,TRBJ2-7,TRBD2,TGTGCCAGCAGCTCAGGGACTAGCGGGGTCTCCTACGAGCAGTACTTC,CASSSGTSGVSYEQYF
TRBV7-9,NA,TRBJ2-5,TRBD2,TGTGCCAGCAGCTCAGGACTAGCGGGGTTGTCCGCTACCCAGTACTTC,CASSSGLAGLSATQYF
TRBV6-5,NA,TRBJ2-1,NA,TGTGCCAGCGGGGGGATGGGAGGCTCCTACAATGAGCAGTTCTTC,CASGGMGGSYNEQFF
TRBV5-1,NA,TRBJ2-7,NA,TGCGCCAGCAGCTTCGGGACTTTTTTAGACTACGAGCAGTACTTC,CASSFGTFLDYEQYF
TRBV6-1,NA,TRBJ2-7,NA,TGTGCCAGCAGTGAGTACCGGGAAGACGAGCAGTACTTC,CASSEYREDEQYF
TRBV5-1,few,TRBJ2-2,TRBD2,TGCGCCAGCAGCTTGAAGGCTAGCGGAAACACCGGGGAGCTGTTTTTT,CASSLKASGNTGELFF
TRBV27,few,TRBJ1-4,TRBD1,TGTGCCAGCAGTTCACCGGGACAGAACAATGAAAAACTGTTTTTT,CASSSPGQNNEKLFF
TRBV29-1,NA,TRBJ2-7,TRBD1,TGCAGCGTTCAGCACGCAGGGGGCTACGAGCAGTACTTC,CSVQHAGGYEQYF
TRBV7-9,NA,TRBJ2-3,TRBD1,TGTGCCAGCAGCTCGGGACAGGGGCGGCATACGCAGTATTTT,CASSSGQGRHTQYF
TRBV7-8,NA,TRBJ2-7,NA,TGTGCCAGCAGCTTAGCATCCGCAGGGAGCCACGAGCAGTACTTC,CASSLASAGSHEQYF
TRBV27,NA,TRBJ1-2,TRBD1,TGTGCCAGCAGTCATGGACAGGGAGAAGGCTACACCTTC,CASSHGQGEGYTF
TRBV5-8,NA,TRBJ1-5,NA,TGTGCCAGCAGCTTGGCAGCGAAGGGCAGCAATCAGCCCCAGCATTTT,CASSLAAKGSNQPQHF
TRBV19,NA,TRBJ1-5,NA,TGTGAGAACCCGCCCAAGGCCCAGCCCCAGCATTTT,CENPPKAQPQHF
TRBV7-9,NA,TRBJ2-3,TRBD1,TGTGCCAGCAGCTTTGACAGGGACCCGAGGATCTTCGTCACAGATACGCAGTATTTT,CASSFDRDPRIFVTDTQYF